This T cell receptor beta chain was found in a study of T cells in localized non-small cell lung cancer. The V end was cut by 8 bases, the J end by 3 bases, with 16 bases between. The CDR3 loop spans 14 amino acids. Germline V gives CDR1 MNHEY, CDR2 SMNVEV (reference sequence). The table lists this clone with a count of one. What it binds is unknown. TCRdb keeps only in-frame clones here, not all; method: immunoSEQ multiplex PCR. This sample has 55,000 to 75,000 clones, with approximately 90% found just once. The study, taken as a whole, reports: A denser population of T cells in blood accompanied longer overall survival. Uninvolved adjacent lung showed the highest T cell clonality, exceeding tumor.

This specimen was peripheral blood, taken before any cancer treatment. The TCR was taken from a man aged 35 to 69 with stage I lung adenocarcinoma. This sequence joins TRBV27 and TRBJ1-1; the D gene is possibly TRBD1 (6 bases). The CDR3 protein is CASGEVQGYTEAFF. The CDR3 DNA is TGTGCCAGCGGGGAAGTACAGGGTTACACTGAAGCTTTCTTT.